A single sample is the source of the 7 T cell receptor beta chains below, sequenced in a study of cytomegalovirus exposure and HLA in healthy donors. This PCR relied on a set of 60 Vbeta primers and 13 Jbeta primers. The data were produced by immunoSEQ multiplex PCR, yet TCRdb's version contains in-frame clones alone and is incomplete. The sample has around 210,000 clones, more than 75% seen once. Input material: PBMCs. The source of these receptors is a girl aged 2-9 years in good health and CMV-seronegative.

V and J are TRBV10-2 and TRBJ2-3, with TRBD1 identical over 11 bases. This CDR3 spans 16 amino acids. Germline V gene data show CDR1 as WSHSY and CDR2 as SAAADI. V was pared by 8 bases and J by 2 bases, with 9 bases of the junction left unmatched. The CDR3 nucleotides read TGCGCCAGCGATTCCCCGGGACAGGGGGACACAGATACGCAGTATTTT. Translating it yields CASDSPGQGDTDTQYF.

There are a few counts of this clone. The chain couples TRBV5-1 to TRBJ2-7; 8 bases match TRBD2. The V segment lost 1 base and the J segment 0 bases; nucleotides outside the gene matches: 3. The CDR3 covers 15 residues. The V gene's germline CDR1 is SGHRS and CDR2 YFSETQ. The CDR3 DNA sequence: TGCGCCAGCAGCTTGTCCGGGACTAGCTCCTACGAGCAGTACTTC. This translates into CASSLSGTSSYEQYF.

The chain joins TRBV27 to TRBJ1-4; 8 nucleotides match TRBD1. There are 15 residues in the CDR3. Germline V gene sequence: CDR1 MNHEY, CDR2 SMNVEV (reference sequence). The ends lost 8 bases at V and 0 bases at J; junction bases unmatched: 5. CDR3 residues: CASRTGTATNEKLFF. CDR3 DNA sequence: TGTGCCAGCCGGACAGGGACCGCAACTAATGAAAAACTGTTTTTT.

This chain joins TRBV10-1 and TRBJ2-7, with D possibly being TRBD2 (6 bases). V was trimmed by 0 bases and J by 10 bases, leaving 19 bases between them. Per germline, CDR1 WNHNN and CDR2 SYGVQD (reference sequence). This CDR3 region has 15 residues. In nucleotides, the CDR3 is TGCGCCAGCAGTGAGTCTCGCGGGGCCAACGCGGACCAGTACTTC. This gives the protein CASSESRGANADQYF.

As to this clone: The same CDR3 can be traced to other DNA sequences in this sample. The chain employs TRBV30 and TRBJ2-5; 8 bases are shared with TRBD2. The germline V gene has CDR1 GTSNPN and CDR2 SVGIG (reference sequence). V lost 3 bases to trimming and J lost 5 bases; unmatched junction nucleotides: 5. The CDR3 runs 13 residues. The CDR3 reads CAWSGGAGETQYF. For the CDR3, the DNA is TGTGCCTGGAGCGGGGGGGCCGGGGAGACCCAGTACTTC.

The chain is built from TRBV7-2 and TRBJ2-2; 9 nucleotides match TRBD2. With V trimmed by 1 base and J by 5 bases, 8 bases remained unmatched. Per the germline V gene, CDR1 is SGHTA and CDR2 is FQGNSA. The CDR3 length is 17 residues. For the CDR3, the DNA is TGTGCCAGCAGCTTAGTGGGGGCTAGCGGGACGACCGGGGAGCTGTTTTTT. Protein: CASSLVGASGTTGELFF.

The chain joins TRBV7-9 to TRBJ2-1; 7 positions match TRBD2. The CDR3 length is 15 residues. V shed 2 bases and J 3 bases; nucleotides not matched to a gene: 4. Germline values: CDR1 SEHNR, CDR2 FQNEAQ (reference sequence). Written as DNA, the CDR3 is TGTGCCAGCAGCTTACCGGGAGGCCTCTACAATGAGCAGTTCTTC. Translation gives CASSLPGGLYNEQFF.